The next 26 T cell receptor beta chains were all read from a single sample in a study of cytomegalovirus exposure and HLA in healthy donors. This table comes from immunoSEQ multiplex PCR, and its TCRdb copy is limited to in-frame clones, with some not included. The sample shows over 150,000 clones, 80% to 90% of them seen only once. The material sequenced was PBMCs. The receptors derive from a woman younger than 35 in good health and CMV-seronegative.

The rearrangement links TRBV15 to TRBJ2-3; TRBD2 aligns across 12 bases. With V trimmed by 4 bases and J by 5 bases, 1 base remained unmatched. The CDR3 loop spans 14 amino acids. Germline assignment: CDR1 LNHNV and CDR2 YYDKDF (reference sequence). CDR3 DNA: TGTGCCACCAGCAAACTAGCGGGAGGAGATACGCAGTATTTT. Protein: CATSKLAGGDTQYF.

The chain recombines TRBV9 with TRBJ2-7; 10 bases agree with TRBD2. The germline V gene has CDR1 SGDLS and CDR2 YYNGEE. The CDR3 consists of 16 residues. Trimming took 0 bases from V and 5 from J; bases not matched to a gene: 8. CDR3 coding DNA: TGTGCCAGCAGCGTAGGGCTAGCGGGAGTAAACCACGAGCAGTACTTC. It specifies CASSVGLAGVNHEQYF.

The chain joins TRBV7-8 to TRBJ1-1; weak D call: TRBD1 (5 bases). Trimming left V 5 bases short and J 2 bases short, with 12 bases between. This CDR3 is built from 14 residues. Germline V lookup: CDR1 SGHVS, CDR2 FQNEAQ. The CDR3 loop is CASSQTDRNTEAFF. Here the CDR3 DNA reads TGTGCCAGCAGCCAAACCGACAGAAACACTGAAGCTTTCTTT.

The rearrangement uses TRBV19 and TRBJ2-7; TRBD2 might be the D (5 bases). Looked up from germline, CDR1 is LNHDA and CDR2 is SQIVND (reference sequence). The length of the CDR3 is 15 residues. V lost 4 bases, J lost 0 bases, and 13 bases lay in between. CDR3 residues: CASSSASLDSYEQYF. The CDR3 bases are TGTGCCAGTAGTAGCGCTAGCCTTGACTCCTACGAGCAGTACTTC.

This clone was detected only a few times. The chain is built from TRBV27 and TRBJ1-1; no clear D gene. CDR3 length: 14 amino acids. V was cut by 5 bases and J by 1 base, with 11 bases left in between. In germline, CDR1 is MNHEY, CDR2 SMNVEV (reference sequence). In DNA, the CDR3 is TGTGCCAGCAGTCCGGGGAGGGCGAACACTGAAGCTTTCTTT. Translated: CASSPGRANTEAFF.

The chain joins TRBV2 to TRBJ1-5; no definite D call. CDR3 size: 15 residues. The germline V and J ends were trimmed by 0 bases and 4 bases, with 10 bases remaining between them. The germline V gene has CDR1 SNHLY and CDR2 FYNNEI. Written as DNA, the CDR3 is TGTGCCAGCAGTGAAGCCCACAGCATTAATCAGCCCCAGCATTTT. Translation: CASSEAHSINQPQHF. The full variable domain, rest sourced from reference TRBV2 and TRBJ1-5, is EPEVTQTPSHQVTQMGQEVILRCVPISNHLYFYWYRQILGQKVEFLVSFYNNEISEKSEIFDDQFSVERPDGSNFTLKIRSTKLEDSAMYFCASSEAHSINQPQHFGDGTRLSIL.

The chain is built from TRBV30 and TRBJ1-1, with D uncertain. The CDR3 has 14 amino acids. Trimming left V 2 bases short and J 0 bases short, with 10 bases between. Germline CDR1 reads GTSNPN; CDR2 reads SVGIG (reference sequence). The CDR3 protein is CAWSPGAMNTEAFF. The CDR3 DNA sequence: TGTGCCTGGAGTCCTGGAGCTATGAACACTGAAGCTTTCTTT.

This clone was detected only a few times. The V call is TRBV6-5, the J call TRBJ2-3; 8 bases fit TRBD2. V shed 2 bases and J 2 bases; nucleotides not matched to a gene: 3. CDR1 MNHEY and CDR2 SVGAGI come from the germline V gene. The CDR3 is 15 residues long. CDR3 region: CASSYAAGVTDTQYF. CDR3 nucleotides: TGTGCCAGCAGTTACGCAGCGGGGGTCACAGATACGCAGTATTTT.

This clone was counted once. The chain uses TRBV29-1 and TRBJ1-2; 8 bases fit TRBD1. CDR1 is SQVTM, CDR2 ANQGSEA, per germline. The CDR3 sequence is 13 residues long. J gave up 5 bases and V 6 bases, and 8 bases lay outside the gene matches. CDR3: CSVVSGTGYGYTF. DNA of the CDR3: TGCAGCGTGGTCTCCGGGACAGGTTATGGCTACACCTTC.

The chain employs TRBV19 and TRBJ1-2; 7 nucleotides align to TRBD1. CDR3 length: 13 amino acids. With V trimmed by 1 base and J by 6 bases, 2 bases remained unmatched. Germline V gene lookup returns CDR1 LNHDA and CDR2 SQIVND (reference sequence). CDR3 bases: TGTGCCAGTAGTATAGGACAGGGCGATGGCTACACCTTC. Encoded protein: CASSIGQGDGYTF.

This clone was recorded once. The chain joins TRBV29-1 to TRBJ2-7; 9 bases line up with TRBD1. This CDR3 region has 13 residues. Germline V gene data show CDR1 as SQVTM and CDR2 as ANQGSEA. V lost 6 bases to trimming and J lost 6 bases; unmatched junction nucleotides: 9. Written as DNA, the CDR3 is TGCAGCGTCGTGACACAGGGGGCGGCCGAGCAGTACTTC. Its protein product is CSVVTQGAAEQYF.

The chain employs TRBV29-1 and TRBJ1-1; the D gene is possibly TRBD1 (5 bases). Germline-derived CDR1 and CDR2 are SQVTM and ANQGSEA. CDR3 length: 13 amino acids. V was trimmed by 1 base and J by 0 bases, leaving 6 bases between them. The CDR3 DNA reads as TGCAGCGTTGAAGGACAGATGAACACTGAAGCTTTCTTT. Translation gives CSVEGQMNTEAFF.

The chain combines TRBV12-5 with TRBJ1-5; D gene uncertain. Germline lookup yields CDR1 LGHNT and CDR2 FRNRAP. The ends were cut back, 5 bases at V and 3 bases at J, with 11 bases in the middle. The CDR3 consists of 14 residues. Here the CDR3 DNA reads TGTGCTAGTGGTGTGGACGGACTCAATCAGCCCCAGCATTTT. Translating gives CASGVDGLNQPQHF.

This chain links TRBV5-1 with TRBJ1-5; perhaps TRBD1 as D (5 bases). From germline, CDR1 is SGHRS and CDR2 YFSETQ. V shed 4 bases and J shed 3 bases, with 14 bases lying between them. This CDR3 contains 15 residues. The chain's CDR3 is CASSLSQEPNQPQHF. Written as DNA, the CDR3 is TGCGCCAGCAGCCTCTCACAGGAACCCAATCAGCCCCAGCATTTT.

For the CDR3, the DNA is TGTGCCAGCAGTTTACGGGGGACAGGGGACACTGAAGCTTTCTTT. It codes for CASSLRGTGDTEAFF. V usage is TRBV27 and J usage is TRBJ1-1; 10 nucleotides align to TRBD1. Trimming took 2 bases from V and 3 from J; bases not matched to a gene: 3. The CDR3 length is 15 residues. The germline gives CDR1 MNHEY, CDR2 SMNVEV (reference sequence).

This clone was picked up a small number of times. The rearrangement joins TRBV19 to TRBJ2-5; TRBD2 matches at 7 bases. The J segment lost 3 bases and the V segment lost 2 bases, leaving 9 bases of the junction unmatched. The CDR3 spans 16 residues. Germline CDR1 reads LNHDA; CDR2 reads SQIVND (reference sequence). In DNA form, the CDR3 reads TGTGCCAGTAGTATAAACCAAGCGGGGATTAAAGAGACCCAGTACTTC. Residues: CASSINQAGIKETQYF. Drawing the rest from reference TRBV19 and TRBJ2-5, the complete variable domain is DGGITQSPKYLFRKEGQNVTLSCEQNLNHDAMYWYRQDPGQGLRLIYYSQIVNDFQKGDIAEGYSVSREKKESFPLTVTSAQKNPTAFYLCASSINQAGIKETQYFGPGTRLLVL.

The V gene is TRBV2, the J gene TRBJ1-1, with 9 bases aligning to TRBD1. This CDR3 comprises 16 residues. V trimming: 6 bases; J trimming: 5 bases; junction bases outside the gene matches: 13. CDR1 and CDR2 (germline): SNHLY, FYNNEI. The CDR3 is CASREGPGQGKTEAFF. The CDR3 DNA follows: TGTGCCAGCAGGGAGGGACCGGGACAGGGCAAAACTGAAGCTTTCTTT. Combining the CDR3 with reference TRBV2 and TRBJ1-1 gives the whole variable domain EPEVTQTPSHQVTQMGQEVILRCVPISNHLYFYWYRQILGQKVEFLVSFYNNEISEKSEIFDDQFSVERPDGSNFTLKIRSTKLEDSAMYFCASREGPGQGKTEAFFGQGTRLTVV.

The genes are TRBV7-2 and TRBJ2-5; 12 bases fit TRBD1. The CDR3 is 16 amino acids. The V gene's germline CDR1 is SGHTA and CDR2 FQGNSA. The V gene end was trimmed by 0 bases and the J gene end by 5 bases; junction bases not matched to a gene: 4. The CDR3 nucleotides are TGTGCCAGCAGCTTAGCCGGGACAGGGGGCTATGAGACCCAGTACTTC. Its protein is CASSLAGTGGYETQYF.

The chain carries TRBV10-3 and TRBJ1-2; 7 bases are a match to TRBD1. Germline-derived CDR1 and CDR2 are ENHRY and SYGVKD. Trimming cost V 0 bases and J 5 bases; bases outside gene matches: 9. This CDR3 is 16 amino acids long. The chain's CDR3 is CAISESSTGAYYGYTF. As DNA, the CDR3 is TGTGCCATCAGTGAGTCCTCCACAGGGGCGTATTATGGCTACACCTTC.

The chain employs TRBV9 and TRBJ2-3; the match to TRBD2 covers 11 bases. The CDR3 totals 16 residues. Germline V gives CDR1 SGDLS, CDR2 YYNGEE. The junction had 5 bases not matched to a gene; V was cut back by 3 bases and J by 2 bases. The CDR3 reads CASSGTSGSVTDTQYF. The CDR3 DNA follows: TGTGCCAGCAGCGGTACTAGCGGGAGCGTCACAGATACGCAGTATTTT.

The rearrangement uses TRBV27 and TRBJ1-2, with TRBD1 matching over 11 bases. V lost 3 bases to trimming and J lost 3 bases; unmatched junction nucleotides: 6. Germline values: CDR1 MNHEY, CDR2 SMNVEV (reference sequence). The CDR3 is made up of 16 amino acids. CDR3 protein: CASSFDGTGGYYGYTF. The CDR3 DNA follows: TGTGCCAGCAGTTTTGACGGGACAGGGGGTTACTATGGCTACACCTTC.

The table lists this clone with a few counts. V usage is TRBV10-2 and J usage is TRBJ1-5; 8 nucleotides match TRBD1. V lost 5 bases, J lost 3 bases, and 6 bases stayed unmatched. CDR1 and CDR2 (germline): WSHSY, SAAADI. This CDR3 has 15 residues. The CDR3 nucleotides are TGCGCCAGCAGTCCGACAGGGGACCTCAATCAGCCCCAGCATTTT. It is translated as CASSPTGDLNQPQHF.

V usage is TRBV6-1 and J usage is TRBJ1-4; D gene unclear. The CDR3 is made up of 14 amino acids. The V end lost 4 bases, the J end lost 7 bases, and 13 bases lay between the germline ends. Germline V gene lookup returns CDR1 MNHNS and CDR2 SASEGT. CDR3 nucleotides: TGTGCCAGCAGTGCTTCGACGCGGGGTGAAAAACTGTTTTTT. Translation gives CASSASTRGEKLFF.

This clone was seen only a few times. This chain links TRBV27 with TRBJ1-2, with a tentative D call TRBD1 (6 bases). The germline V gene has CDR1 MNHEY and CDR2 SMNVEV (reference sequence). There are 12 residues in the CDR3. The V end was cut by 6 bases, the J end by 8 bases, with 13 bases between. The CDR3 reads CASRNPGAGYTF. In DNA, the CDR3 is TGTGCCAGCAGGAACCCAGGGGCCGGCTACACCTTC.

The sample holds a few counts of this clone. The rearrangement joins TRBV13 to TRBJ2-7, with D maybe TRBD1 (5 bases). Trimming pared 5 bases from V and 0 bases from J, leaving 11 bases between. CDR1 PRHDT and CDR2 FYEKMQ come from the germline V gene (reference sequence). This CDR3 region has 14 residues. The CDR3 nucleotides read TGTGCCAGCAGCACCCGGACATCCTCCTACGAGCAGTACTTC. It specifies CASSTRTSSYEQYF.

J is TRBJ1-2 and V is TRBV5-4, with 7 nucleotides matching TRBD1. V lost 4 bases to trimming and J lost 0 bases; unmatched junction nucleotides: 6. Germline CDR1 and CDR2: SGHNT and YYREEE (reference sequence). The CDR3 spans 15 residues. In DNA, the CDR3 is TGTGCCAGCAGCGCGACGACAGGGCCTAACTATGGCTACACCTTC. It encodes CASSATTGPNYGYTF. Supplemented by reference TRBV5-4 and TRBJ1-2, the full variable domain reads ETGVTQSPTHLIKTRGQQVTLRCSSQSGHNTVSWYQQALGQGPQFIFQYYREEENGRGNFPPRFSGLQFPNYSSELNVNALELDDSALYLCASSATTGPNYGYTFGSGTRLTVV.